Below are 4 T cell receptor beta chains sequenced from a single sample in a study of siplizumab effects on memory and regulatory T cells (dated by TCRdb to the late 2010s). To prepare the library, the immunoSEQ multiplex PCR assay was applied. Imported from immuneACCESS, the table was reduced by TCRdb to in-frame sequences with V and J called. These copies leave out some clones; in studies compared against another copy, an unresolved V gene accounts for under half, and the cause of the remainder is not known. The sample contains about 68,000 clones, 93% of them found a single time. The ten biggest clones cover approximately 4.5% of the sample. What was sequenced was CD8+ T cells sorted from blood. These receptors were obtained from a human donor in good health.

For the CDR3, the DNA is TGTGCCAGCAGCGGGGAGGGGGAGACCCAGTACTTC. It yields the protein CASSGEGETQYF. The V call is TRBV9, the J call TRBJ2-5, with 7 positions matching TRBD2. Germline CDR1 is SGDLS and CDR2 is YYNGEE. The ends lost 3 bases at V and 5 bases at J; junction bases unmatched: 1. This CDR3 region has 12 residues. The full variable domain, in which reference TRBV9 and TRBJ2-5 provide the parts outside the CDR3, is DSGVTQTPKHLITATGQRVTLRCSPRSGDLSVYWYQQSLDQGLQFLIQYYNGEERAKGNILERFSAQQFPDLHSELNLSSLELGDSALYFCASSGEGETQYFGPGTRLLVL.

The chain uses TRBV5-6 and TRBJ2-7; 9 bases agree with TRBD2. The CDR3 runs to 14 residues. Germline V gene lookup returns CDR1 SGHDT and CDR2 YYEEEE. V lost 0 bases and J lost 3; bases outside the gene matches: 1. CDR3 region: CASSLGLAVYEQYF. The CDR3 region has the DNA TGTGCCAGCAGCTTGGGACTAGCGGTCTACGAGCAGTACTTC.

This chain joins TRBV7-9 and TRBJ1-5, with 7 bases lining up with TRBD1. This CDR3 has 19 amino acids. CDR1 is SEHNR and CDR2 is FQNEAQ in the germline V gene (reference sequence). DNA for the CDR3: TGTTCAACAGGGGCTCAGGTTAAAACTCGTGACGATAGCAATCAGCCCCAGCATTTT. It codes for CSTGAQVKTRDDSNQPQHF.

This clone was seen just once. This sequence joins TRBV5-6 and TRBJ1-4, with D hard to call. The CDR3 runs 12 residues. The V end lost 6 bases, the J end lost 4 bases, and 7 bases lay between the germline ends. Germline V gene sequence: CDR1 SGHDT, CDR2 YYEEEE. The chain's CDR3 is CASNLGNEKLFF. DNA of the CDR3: TGTGCCAGCAACCTGGGTAATGAAAAACTGTTTTTT.